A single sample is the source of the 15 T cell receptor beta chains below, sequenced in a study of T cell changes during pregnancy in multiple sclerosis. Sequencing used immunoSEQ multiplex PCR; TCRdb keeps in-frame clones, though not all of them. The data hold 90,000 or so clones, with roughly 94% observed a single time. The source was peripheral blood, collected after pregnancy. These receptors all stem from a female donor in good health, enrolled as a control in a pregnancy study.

The CDR3 nucleotides read TGTGCCAGCCTACCCATAAGCTCTGGGGCCAACGTCCTGACTTTC. Translation: CASLPISSGANVLTF. The chain employs TRBV19 and TRBJ2-6; no reliable D call. Per the germline V gene, CDR1 is LNHDA and CDR2 is SQIVND (reference sequence). This CDR3 is built from 15 residues. V was cut by 9 bases and J by 0 bases, with 12 bases left in between.

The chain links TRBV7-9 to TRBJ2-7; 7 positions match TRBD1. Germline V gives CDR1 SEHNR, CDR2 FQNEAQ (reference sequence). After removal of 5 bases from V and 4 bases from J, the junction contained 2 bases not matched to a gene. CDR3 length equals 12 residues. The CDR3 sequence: CASSEDRYEQYF. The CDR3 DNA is TGTGCCAGCAGCGAGGACAGGTACGAGCAGTACTTC.

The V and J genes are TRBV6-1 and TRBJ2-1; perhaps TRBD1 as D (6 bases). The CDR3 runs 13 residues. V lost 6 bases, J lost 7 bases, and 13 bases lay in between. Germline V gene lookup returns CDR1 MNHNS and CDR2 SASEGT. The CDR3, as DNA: TGTGCCAGCAGGCTAGACAGGCAGAATGAGCAGTTCTTC. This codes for CASRLDRQNEQFF.

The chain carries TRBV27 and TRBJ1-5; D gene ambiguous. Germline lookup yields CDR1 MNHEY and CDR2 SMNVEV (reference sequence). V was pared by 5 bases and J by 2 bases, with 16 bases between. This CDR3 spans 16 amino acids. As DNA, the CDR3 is TGTGCCAGCAGTCCTGAGGCGGGCTTGGGCAATCAGCCCCAGCATTTT. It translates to CASSPEAGLGNQPQHF.

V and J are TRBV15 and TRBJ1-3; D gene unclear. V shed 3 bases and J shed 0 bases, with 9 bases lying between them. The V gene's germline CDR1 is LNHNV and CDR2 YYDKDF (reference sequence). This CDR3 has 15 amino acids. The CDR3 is CATSRGRRSGNTIYF. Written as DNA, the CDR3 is TGTGCCACCAGCAGGGGCCGACGCTCTGGAAACACCATATATTTT.

The CDR3 is CASSRGPEGTEAFF. CDR3 bases: TGTGCCAGCAGTCGGGGACCGGAGGGCACTGAAGCTTTCTTT. This chain links TRBV27 with TRBJ1-1; D may be TRBD1 (5 bases). Germline lookup yields CDR1 MNHEY and CDR2 SMNVEV (reference sequence). CDR3 length: 14 residues. V lost 5 bases and J 4 bases, leaving 14 bases between the germline ends.

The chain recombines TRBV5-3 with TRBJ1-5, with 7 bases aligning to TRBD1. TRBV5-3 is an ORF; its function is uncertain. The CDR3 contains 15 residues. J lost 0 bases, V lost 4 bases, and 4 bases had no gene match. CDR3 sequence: CARSRQGGSNQPQHF. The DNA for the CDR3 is TGTGCCAGAAGCCGACAGGGAGGTAGCAATCAGCCCCAGCATTTT.

The CDR3 DNA reads as TGTGCCAGCAGCCAAGAGGGACTAGCGGGAGCGGCCAAAAACATTCAGTACTTC. This encodes CASSQEGLAGAAKNIQYF. This chain joins TRBV4-2 and TRBJ2-4; TRBD2 agrees at 14 bases. V lost 0 bases, J lost 1 base, and 2 bases stayed unmatched. This CDR3 is 18 amino acids long. CDR1 and CDR2 from the germline V gene are LGHNA and YNFKEQ.

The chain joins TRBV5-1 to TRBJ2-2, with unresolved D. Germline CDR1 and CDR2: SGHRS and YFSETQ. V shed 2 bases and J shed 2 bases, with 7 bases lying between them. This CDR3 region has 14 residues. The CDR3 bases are TGCGCCAGCAGCTTAACAGCCAACACCGGGGAGCTGTTTTTT. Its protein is CASSLTANTGELFF.

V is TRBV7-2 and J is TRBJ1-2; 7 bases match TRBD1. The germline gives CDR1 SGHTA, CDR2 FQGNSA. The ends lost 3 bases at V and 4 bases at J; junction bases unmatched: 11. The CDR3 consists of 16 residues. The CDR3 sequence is CASSLDTGAHGYGYTF. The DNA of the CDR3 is TGTGCCAGCAGCTTGGATACAGGGGCGCATGGCTATGGCTACACCTTC.

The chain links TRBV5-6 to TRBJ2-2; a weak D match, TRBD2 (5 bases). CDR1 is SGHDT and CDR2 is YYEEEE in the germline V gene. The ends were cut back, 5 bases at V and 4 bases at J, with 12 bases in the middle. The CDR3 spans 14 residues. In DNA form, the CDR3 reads TGTGCCAGCAGTCCCGCGGGTTCCACCGGGGAGCTGTTTTTT. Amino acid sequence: CASSPAGSTGELFF.

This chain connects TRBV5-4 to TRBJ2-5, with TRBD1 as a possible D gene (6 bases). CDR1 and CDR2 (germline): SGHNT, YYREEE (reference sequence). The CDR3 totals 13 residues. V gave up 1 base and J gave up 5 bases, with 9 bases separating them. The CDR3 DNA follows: TGTGCCAGCAGCTTGTTTCAGGGGGAGACCCAGTACTTC. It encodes CASSLFQGETQYF. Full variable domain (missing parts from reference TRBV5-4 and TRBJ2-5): ETGVTQSPTHLIKTRGQQVTLRCSSQSGHNTVSWYQQALGQGPQFIFQYYREEENGRGNFPPRFSGLQFPNYSSELNVNALELDDSALYLCASSLFQGETQYFGPGTRLLVL.

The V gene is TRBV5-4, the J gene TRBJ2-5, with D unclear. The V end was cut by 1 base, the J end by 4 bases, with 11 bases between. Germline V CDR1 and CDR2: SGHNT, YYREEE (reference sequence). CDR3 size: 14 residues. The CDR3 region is CASSLSTNGETQYF. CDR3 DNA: TGTGCCAGCAGCTTGTCTACGAACGGAGAGACCCAGTACTTC. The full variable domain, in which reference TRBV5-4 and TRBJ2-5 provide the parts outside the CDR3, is ETGVTQSPTHLIKTRGQQVTLRCSSQSGHNTVSWYQQALGQGPQFIFQYYREEENGRGNFPPRFSGLQFPNYSSELNVNALELDDSALYLCASSLSTNGETQYFGPGTRLLVL.

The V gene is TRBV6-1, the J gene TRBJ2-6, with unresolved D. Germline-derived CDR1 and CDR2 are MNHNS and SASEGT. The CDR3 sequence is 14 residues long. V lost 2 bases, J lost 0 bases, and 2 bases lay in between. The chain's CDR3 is CASSELSGANVLTF. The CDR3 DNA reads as TGTGCCAGCAGTGAACTCTCTGGGGCCAACGTCCTGACTTTC.

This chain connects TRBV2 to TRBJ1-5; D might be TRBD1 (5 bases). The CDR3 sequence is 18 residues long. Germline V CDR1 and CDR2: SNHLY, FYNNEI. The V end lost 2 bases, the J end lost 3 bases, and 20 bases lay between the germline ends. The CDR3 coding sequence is TGTGCCAGCAGTGAATCAAGGAGTACGGGGGGACTCAATCAGCCCCAGCATTTT. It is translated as CASSESRSTGGLNQPQHF.